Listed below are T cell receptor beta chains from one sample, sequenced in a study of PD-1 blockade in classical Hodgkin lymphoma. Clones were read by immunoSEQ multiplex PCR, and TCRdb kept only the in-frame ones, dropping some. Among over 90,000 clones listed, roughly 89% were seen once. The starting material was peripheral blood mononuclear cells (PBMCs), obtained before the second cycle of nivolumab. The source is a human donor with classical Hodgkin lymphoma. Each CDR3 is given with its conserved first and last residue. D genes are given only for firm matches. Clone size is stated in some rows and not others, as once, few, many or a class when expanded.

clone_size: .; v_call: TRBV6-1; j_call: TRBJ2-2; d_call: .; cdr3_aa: CASSRGQNTGELFF; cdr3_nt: TGTGCCAGCAGCCGCGGACAGAACACCGGGGAGCTGTTTTTT
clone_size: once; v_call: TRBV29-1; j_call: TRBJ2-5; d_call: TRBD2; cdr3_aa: CSVEVAGVETQYF; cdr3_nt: TGCAGCGTTGAAGTAGCGGGGGTAGAGACCCAGTACTTC
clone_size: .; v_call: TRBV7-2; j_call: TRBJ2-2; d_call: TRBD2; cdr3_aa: CASSLDSGSASGELFF; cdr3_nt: TGTGCCAGCAGCCTCGATAGCGGGAGTGCTTCCGGGGAGCTGTTTTTT
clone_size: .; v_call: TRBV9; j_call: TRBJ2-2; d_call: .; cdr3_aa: CASSVSGATNTGELFF; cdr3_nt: TGTGCCAGCAGCGTGTCAGGGGCGACGAACACCGGGGAGCTGTTTTTT
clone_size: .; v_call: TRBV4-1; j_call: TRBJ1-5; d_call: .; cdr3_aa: CASSQDRGRMSDSNQPQHF; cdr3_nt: TGCGCCAGCAGCCAAGATCGAGGACGAATGTCTGATAGCAATCAGCCCCAGCATTTT
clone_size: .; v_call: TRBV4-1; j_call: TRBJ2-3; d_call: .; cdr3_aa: CASSQDLGRTDTQYF; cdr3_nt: TGCGCCAGCAGCCAAGATCTGGGGCGAACAGATACGCAGTATTTT
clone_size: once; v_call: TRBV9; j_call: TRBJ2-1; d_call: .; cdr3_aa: CASSEGSSGSYNEQFF; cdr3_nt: TGTGCCAGCAGCGAGGGGTCCAGCGGCTCCTACAATGAGCAGTTCTTC
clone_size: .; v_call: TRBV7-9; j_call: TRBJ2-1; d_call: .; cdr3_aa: CASSPQGPLYNEQFF; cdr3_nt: TGTGCCAGCAGCCCGCAGGGACCCCTATACAATGAGCAGTTCTTC
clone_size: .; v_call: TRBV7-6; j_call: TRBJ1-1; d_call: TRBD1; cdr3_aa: CASRTGGNTEAFF; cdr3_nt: TGTGCCAGCAGAACAGGGGGGAACACTGAAGCTTTCTTT
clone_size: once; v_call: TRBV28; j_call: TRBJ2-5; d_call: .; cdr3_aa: CASSSAVVTQYF; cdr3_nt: TGTGCCAGCAGTTCGGCGGTTGTGACCCAGTACTTC
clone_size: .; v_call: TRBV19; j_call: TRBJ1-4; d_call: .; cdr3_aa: CASSIPTATNEKLFF; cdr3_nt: TGTGCCAGTAGTATCCCGACAGCAACTAATGAAAAACTGTTTTTT
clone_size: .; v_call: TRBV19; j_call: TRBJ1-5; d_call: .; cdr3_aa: CASAYGGRPNQPQHF; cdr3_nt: TGTGCCAGTGCGTATGGGGGTCGGCCCAATCAGCCCCAGCATTTT
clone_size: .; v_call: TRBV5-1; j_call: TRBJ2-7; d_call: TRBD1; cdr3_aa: CASSQPGQDSLSYEQYF; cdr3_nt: TGCGCCAGCAGTCAACCGGGACAGGATTCCCTCTCCTACGAGCAGTACTTC
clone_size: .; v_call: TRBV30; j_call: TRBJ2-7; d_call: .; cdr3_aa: CAWSPGHAEQYF; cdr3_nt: TGTGCCTGGAGTCCAGGACATGCCGAGCAGTACTTC
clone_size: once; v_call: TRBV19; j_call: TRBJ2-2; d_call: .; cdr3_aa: CASSIRTGELFF; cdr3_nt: TGTGCCAGTAGTATTCGCACCGGGGAGCTGTTTTTT
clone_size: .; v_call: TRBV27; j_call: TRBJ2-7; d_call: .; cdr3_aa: CASSRTGTLNEQYF; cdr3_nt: TGTGCCAGCAGCCGAACCGGGACGCTGAACGAGCAGTACTTC
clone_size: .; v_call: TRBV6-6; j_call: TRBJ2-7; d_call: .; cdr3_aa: CASQNRDRRDEQYF; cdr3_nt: TGTGCCAGTCAGAACCGGGACCGACGCGACGAGCAGTACTTC
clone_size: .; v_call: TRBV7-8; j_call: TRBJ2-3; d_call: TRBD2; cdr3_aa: CASSIRTSGNTDTQYF; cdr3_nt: TGTGCCAGCAGCATCAGGACTAGCGGGAACACAGATACGCAGTATTTT
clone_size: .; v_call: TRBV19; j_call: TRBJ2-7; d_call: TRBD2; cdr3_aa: CASSMTGTPTSRHEQYF; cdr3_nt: TGTGCCAGTAGTATGACCGGAACGCCGACTAGCAGGCACGAGCAGTACTTC
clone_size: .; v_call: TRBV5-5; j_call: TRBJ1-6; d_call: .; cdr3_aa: CASSLVGSLYNSPLHF; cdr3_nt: TGTGCCAGCAGCTTGGTCGGTTCGCTCTATAATTCACCCCTCCACTTT
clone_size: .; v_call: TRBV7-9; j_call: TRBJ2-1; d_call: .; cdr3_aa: CASSFDTNEQFF; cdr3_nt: TGTGCCAGCAGCTTCGACACCAATGAGCAGTTCTTC
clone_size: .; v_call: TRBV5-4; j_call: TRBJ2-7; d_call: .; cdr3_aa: CASSGGKLAEQYF; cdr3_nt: TGTGCCAGCAGTGGCGGGAAATTGGCCGAGCAGTACTTC
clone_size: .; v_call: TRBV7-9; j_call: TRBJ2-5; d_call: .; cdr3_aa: CASSLGGGQETQYF; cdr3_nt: TGTGCCAGCAGCTTAGGAGGGGGTCAAGAGACCCAGTACTTC
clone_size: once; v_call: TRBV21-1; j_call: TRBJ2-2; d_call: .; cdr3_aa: CASSKRTIGVGELFF; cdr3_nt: TGTGCCAGCAGCAAACGTACCATTGGGGTCGGGGAGCTGTTTTTT
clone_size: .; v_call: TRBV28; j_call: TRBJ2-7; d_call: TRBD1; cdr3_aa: CASSFGTGGYEQYF; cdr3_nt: TGTGCCAGCAGTTTCGGGACAGGGGGGTACGAGCAGTACTTC
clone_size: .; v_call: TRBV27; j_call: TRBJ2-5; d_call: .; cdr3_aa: CASSPRLGETQYF; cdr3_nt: TGTGCCAGCAGTCCGAGATTAGGGGAGACCCAGTACTTC